What follows describes a single T cell receptor (beta chain). Its antigen is undetermined. The CDR3 has 15 amino acids. Germline loops: CDR1 MNHEY, CDR2 SVGAGI. Trimming at V came to 4 bases and at J to 8 bases, leaving 13 bases not matched to a gene. This specimen comes from a study of yellow fever vaccine responses in identical twins. MiXCR, run by TCRdb on the RT-PCR reads, gives a single entry per CDR3 protein. The data show around 18,000 distinct CDR3 sequences, with roughly 85% seen just once and about 1.8% held by the top ten. Findings and caveats of the study: Vaccine T cell responses of twins reportedly seemed partly convergent and partly personalized.

This material consisted of T cells from blood (PBMCs), unsorted or a sorted subset (not recorded which), taken before or after yellow fever vaccination (not recorded which). The source is a woman between 18 and 29 years old who received the yellow fever vaccine. The chain carries TRBV6-5 and TRBJ1-2; 7 bases agree with TRBD1. CDR3 in DNA: TGTGCCAGCAGTTCCGCCCCCGGGACAGTCAGGGGCTACACCTTC. It is translated as CASSSAPGTVRGYTF.